This TCR beta chain was sequenced during a study of post-analysis software for immune sequencing data. On the study more broadly: Recorded subtypes: relapsing-remitting, secondary progressive, progressive-relapsing; some patients unannotated.

Whole-study findings and limits: The normalized Chao1 diversity of multiple sclerosis patients was significantly lower than that of controls. Batch-matched samples strongly co-clustered by F measure. Four to six TRBV segments appeared more often in patients than in controls, and TRBV5-6, TRBV5-1 and TRBV20-1 were among these.

Prepared TCR beta cDNA libraries contained unique molecular identifiers. With roughly 0.85 to 11 million T cells as the source, roughly 0.5 million cDNA molecules resulted. TCRdb analysed the PCR reads with MiXCR anew, one entry per CDR3 protein. The sample lists roughly 540,000 distinct CDR3 sequences, around 36% seen once, with approximately 6% in the top ten. The CDR3 is made up of 16 amino acids. The germline CDR1 and CDR2 sequences are SGHKS and YYEKEE (reference sequence). V lost 4 bases, J lost 2 bases, and 11 bases stayed unmatched. About this clonotype: Its antigen is undetermined.

The chain carries TRBV5-5 and TRBJ1-2; 7 nucleotides align to TRBD1. What was sequenced was blood. This receptor was obtained from a girl between 2 and 17 years old with multiple sclerosis. CDR3 DNA sequence: TGTGCCAGCAGCCCCGCCCTTGACAGGGCAAACTATGGCTACACCTTC. It yields the protein CASSPALDRANYGYTF.